Listed below are T cell receptor beta chains from one sample, sequenced in a study of a mutant IDH1 vaccine in newly diagnosed glioma. Repertoires were generated with immunoSEQ multiplex PCR, while TCRdb's copy carries only in-frame clones and drops some. The table lists tens of thousands of clones, 80% to 85% of them singletons. These TCRs' antigens remain unknown. This material consisted of PBMCs, taken from a glioma patient whose treatment included an IDH1 peptide vaccine. Receptors originate from a man between 18 and 29 years old with glioma. CDR3s include the opening cysteine and the closing phenylalanine or tryptophan. The D gene is left open where the match is weak. Clone size is stated in some rows and not others, as once, few, many or a class when expanded.

TRBJ1-2 NA TRBV7-9 TRBD1 15 CASSSNGQGDYGYTF TGTGCCAGCAGCTCAAATGGACAGGGGGATTATGGCTACACCTTC
TRBJ2-5 once TRBV4-1 NA 15 CASSQDPGRQETQYF TGCGCCAGCAGCCAAGATCCAGGCCGACAAGAGACCCAGTACTTC
TRBJ2-5 NA TRBV4-1 TRBD2 19 CASSQDRFGSGSQQETQYF TGCGCCAGCAGCCAAGATCGTTTCGGTAGCGGGAGTCAGCAAGAGACCCAGTACTTC
TRBJ1-2 NA TRBV14 NA 16 CASSQAGGWGNYGYTF TGTGCCAGCAGCCAAGCGGGGGGATGGGGGAACTATGGCTACACCTTC
TRBJ1-2 NA TRBV2 NA 14 CASSEGTSHYGYTF TGTGCCAGCAGTGAAGGGACAAGTCACTATGGCTACACCTTC
TRBJ1-1 few TRBV10-3 NA 15 CAISEAGGPNTEAFF TGTGCCATCAGTGAGGCTGGGGGACCTAACACTGAAGCTTTCTTT
TRBJ2-2 few TRBV6-1 NA 14 CASRALPNTGELFF TGTGCCAGCAGGGCTCTCCCCAACACCGGGGAGCTGTTTTTT
TRBJ1-5 NA TRBV6-1 TRBD1 16 CASSATGVRKNQPQHF TGTGCCAGCAGTGCGACAGGGGTACGGAAAAATCAGCCCCAGCATTTT
TRBJ1-2 NA TRBV4-3 NA 15 CASSQMTGERYGYTF TGCGCCAGCAGCCAGATGACAGGAGAGAGATATGGCTACACCTTC
TRBJ2-2 NA TRBV6-5 TRBD1 15 CASSTRQGPFGELFF TGTGCCAGCAGTACCCGACAGGGTCCCTTCGGGGAGCTGTTTTTT
TRBJ1-1 NA TRBV18 TRBD1 15 CATSGTDFMNTEAFF TGTGCCACCTCCGGGACAGACTTTATGAACACTGAAGCTTTCTTT
TRBJ1-6 NA TRBV30 NA 14 CAWATGDFNSPLHF TGTGCCTGGGCCACAGGTGATTTTAATTCACCCCTCCACTTT
TRBJ1-1 few TRBV6-5 NA 13 CASSAVRNTEAFF TGTGCCAGCAGCGCGGTTCGGAACACTGAAGCTTTCTTT
TRBJ2-7 NA TRBV14 NA 13 CASSRTDKYEQYF TGTGCCAGCAGCAGGACAGATAAGTACGAGCAGTACTTC
TRBJ1-1 NA TRBV7-8 NA 13 CASSSTGLSEAFF TGTGCCAGCAGCTCGACCGGCCTAAGTGAGGCTTTCTTT